This T cell receptor (beta chain) was found in a study of technical replicates of blood from a handful of donors. V lost 2 bases and J 4 bases, leaving 15 bases between the germline ends. The CDR3 has 15 residues. CDR1 and CDR2 from the germline V gene are GTSNPN and SVGIG (reference sequence). Profiling relied on immunoSEQ multiplex PCR, and the TCRdb table lists in-frame clones only, not all of them. The table shows some 74,000 clones, with about 91% occurring only once. This receptor was obtained from a human donor in good health. The chain employs TRBV30 and TRBJ1-3, with D unresolved. The sequencing sample was made of T cells isolated from PBMCs. CDR3 in DNA: TGTGCCTGGAGTCCGGACTCACTGGGAGGAAACACCATATATTTT. Its translation: CAWSPDSLGGNTIYF.